This T cell receptor (beta chain) was obtained from a study of Graves' ophthalmopathy and Graves' hyperthyroidism. Across the study: Pretreatment peripheral blood was obtained at initial diagnosis.

TCR beta CDR3 amplification used RNA transcripts. First-round RT-PCR with HTBI primers preceded a second-round multiplex PCR. TCRdb re-called the multiplex PCR reads with MiXCR, one entry per CDR3 protein. This table holds hundreds of thousands of distinct CDR3 sequences, around 50% found once. Findings of the study overall: With more than 60% sensitivity and about 74% specificity, the model predicted ophthalmopathy progression. Most expanded thyroid clonotypes above 0.001 frequency also appeared in blood.

The CDR3 consists of 14 residues. The germline CDR1 and CDR2 sequences are PRHDT and FYEKMQ (reference sequence). V lost 6 bases, J lost 2 bases, and 6 bases stayed unmatched. In regard to this clonotype: The antigen is undetermined.

The gene calls are TRBV13 and TRBJ2-5, with 7 bases aligning to TRBD2. Specimen: peripheral blood. This sequence originates from an adult man with Graves' ophthalmopathy. This CDR3 is CASSLALAQETQYF. CDR3 DNA: TGTGCCAGCAGTTTGGCACTAGCGCAAGAGACCCAGTACTTC.